This entry lists 25 T cell receptor beta chains sequenced from one sample in a study of T cell changes during pregnancy in multiple sclerosis. Sequenced by immunoSEQ multiplex PCR; TCRdb stores in-frame clones only, minus some. The top ten clones hold 2.2% of a sample with approximately 88,000 clones, 94% of them seen once. Sequenced material: peripheral blood, taken in the third trimester of pregnancy. The receptors originated from a female donor with multiple sclerosis, enrolled in a pregnancy study.

V is TRBV2 and J is TRBJ1-5, with D possibly TRBD1 on 6 matching bases. Germline CDR1 SNHLY, CDR2 FYNNEI. The CDR3 is 15 amino acids. Trimming took off 4 bases at V and 5 bases at J, with 15 bases between the two ends. The CDR3 protein is CASSALGARDQPQHF. In DNA, the CDR3 is TGTGCCAGCAGTGCGTTGGGGGCGCGGGATCAGCCCCAGCATTTT.

The V and J genes are TRBV19 and TRBJ2-1; TRBD2 matches 10 bases. Per the germline V gene, CDR1 is LNHDA and CDR2 is SQIVND (reference sequence). Trimming took 5 bases from V and 7 from J; bases not matched to a gene: 5. This CDR3 is 14 amino acids long. The CDR3 reads CASSPLAGGNEQFF. The CDR3, as DNA: TGTGCCAGTAGTCCTTTAGCGGGAGGAAATGAGCAGTTCTTC.

The rearrangement joins TRBV9 to TRBJ2-5; 9 bases agree with TRBD1. The CDR3 runs to 15 residues. Germline V gene data show CDR1 as SGDLS and CDR2 as YYNGEE. After removal of 4 bases from V and 6 bases from J, the junction contained 10 bases not matched to a gene. The CDR3 sequence is CASSPRGQGLKTQYF. The CDR3 DNA follows: TGTGCCAGCAGCCCGAGGGGACAGGGTTTGAAGACCCAGTACTTC. Complete variable domain (other parts from reference TRBV9 and TRBJ2-5): DSGVTQTPKHLITATGQRVTLRCSPRSGDLSVYWYQQSLDQGLQFLIQYYNGEERAKGNILERFSAQQFPDLHSELNLSSLELGDSALYFCASSPRGQGLKTQYFGPGTRLLVL.

The rearrangement uses TRBV4-3 and TRBJ2-1; 8 bases match TRBD2. The CDR3 runs to 15 residues. Trimming took 0 bases from V and 9 from J; bases not matched to a gene: 7. Germline V gives CDR1 LGHNA, CDR2 YSLEER. The CDR3 is CASSQDDSGTTEQFF. CDR3 DNA sequence: TGCGCCAGCAGCCAAGATGATAGCGGGACTACTGAGCAGTTCTTC.

The genes are TRBV7-6 and TRBJ2-7, with 12 bases identical to TRBD2. Germline V gene data show CDR1 as SGHVS and CDR2 as FNYEAQ. The length of the CDR3 is 16 residues. V lost 5 bases and J lost 3; bases outside the gene matches: 8. CDR3 sequence reads: CASSPSSGRAVYEQYF. DNA of the CDR3: TGTGCCAGCAGCCCATCTAGCGGGAGGGCCGTCTACGAGCAGTACTTC. The full variable domain, its missing parts supplied by reference TRBV7-6 and TRBJ2-7, is GAGVSQSPRYKVTKRGQDVALRCDPISGHVSLYWYRQALGQGPEFLTYFNYEAQQDKSGLPNDRFSAERPEGSISTLTIQRTEQRDSAMYRCASSPSSGRAVYEQYFGPGTRLTVT.

This chain joins TRBV5-6 and TRBJ2-7; 8 bases are shared with TRBD2. Trimming at V came to 5 bases and at J to 4 bases, leaving 8 bases not matched to a gene. Germline CDR1 and CDR2: SGHDT and YYEEEE. This CDR3 has 14 residues. The CDR3 loop reads CASRDWERGYEQYF. As DNA, the CDR3 is TGTGCCAGCAGGGACTGGGAGCGGGGGTACGAGCAGTACTTC.

This rearrangement joins TRBV10-2 to TRBJ2-7; tentatively, D is TRBD1 (5 bases). This CDR3 comprises 14 residues. CDR1 and CDR2 from the germline V gene are WSHSY and SAAADI. The V gene lost 3 bases and the J gene lost 2 bases, with 11 bases spanning the gap. This chain's CDR3 is CASSEIIGAYEQYF. CDR3 DNA sequence: TGCGCCAGCAGTGAAATTATAGGGGCCTACGAGCAGTACTTC.

The genes are TRBV28 and TRBJ2-1, with TRBD2 matching 13 bases. The ends lost 7 bases at V and 8 bases at J; junction bases unmatched: 11. Germline CDR1 is MDHEN and CDR2 is SYDVKM. The CDR3 contains 16 residues. The CDR3 coding sequence is TGTGCCAGCACCTCAAGGACTAGCGGGAGAGAAGATGAGCAGTTCTTC. Encoded protein: CASTSRTSGREDEQFF.

The chain recombines TRBV7-8 with TRBJ2-5, with 12 nucleotides matching TRBD2. Germline lookup yields CDR1 SGHVS and CDR2 FQNEAQ. V shed 5 bases, J shed 3 bases, and the junction held 4 bases outside the gene matches. The CDR3 sequence is 15 residues long. CDR3 loop: CASSLRLAGEETQYF. In DNA form, the CDR3 reads TGTGCCAGCAGCCTAAGACTAGCGGGAGAAGAGACCCAGTACTTC.

The chain links TRBV19 to TRBJ1-1; D not certain. The germline V gene has CDR1 LNHDA and CDR2 SQIVND (reference sequence). The CDR3 consists of 14 residues. Trimming pared 2 bases from V and 4 bases from J, leaving 11 bases between. CDR3 sequence reads: CASSITAVTTEAFF. CDR3 sequence (DNA): TGTGCCAGTAGTATAACCGCGGTGACCACTGAAGCTTTCTTT.

The genes are TRBV7-9 and TRBJ2-5; 9 bases fit TRBD1. CDR1 and CDR2 (germline): SEHNR, FQNEAQ (reference sequence). Germline trimming cut 2 bases from V and 5 bases from J; bases unmatched to any gene: 6. CDR3 length: 15 residues. CDR3 DNA sequence: TGTGCCAGCAGCTTAACTCTCGACAGGGGGGAGACCCAGTACTTC. This encodes CASSLTLDRGETQYF.

V usage is TRBV30 and J usage is TRBJ2-3; D possibly corresponds to TRBD1 (6 bases). This CDR3 has 14 amino acids. CDR1 GTSNPN and CDR2 SVGIG come from the germline V gene (reference sequence). With 0 bases removed from V and 3 bases from J, the gap between germline ends came to 10 bases. The CDR3 reads CAWSVRQGTDTQYF. The CDR3 nucleotides read TGTGCCTGGAGTGTACGGCAGGGGACAGATACGCAGTATTTT. Filled out from reference TRBV30 and TRBJ2-3, the complete variable domain reads SQTIHQWPATLVQPVGSPLSLECTVEGTSNPNLYWYRQAAGRGLQLLFYSVGIGQISSEVPQNLSASRPQDRQFILSSKKLLLSDSGFYLCAWSVRQGTDTQYFGPGTRLTVL.

The genes are TRBV6-5 and TRBJ2-6; unclear D gene. Germline V lookup: CDR1 MNHEY, CDR2 SVGAGI. The length of the CDR3 is 16 residues. V gave up 4 bases and J gave up 1 base, with 11 bases separating them. The CDR3 DNA reads as TGTGCCAGCAGTTTAGCCGGCCTATCTGGGGCCAACGTCCTGACTTTC. It is translated as CASSLAGLSGANVLTF.

V gene TRBV19 combines with J gene TRBJ1-5, with D unresolved. CDR1 LNHDA and CDR2 SQIVND come from the germline V gene (reference sequence). The V gene lost 3 bases and the J gene lost 1 base, with 7 bases spanning the gap. This CDR3 spans 14 amino acids. The CDR3 nucleotides read TGTGCCAGTAGTATGGGGAGGAGCAATCAGCCCCAGCATTTT. The encoded protein is CASSMGRSNQPQHF.

The V gene is TRBV29-1, the J gene TRBJ2-3; the match to TRBD2 covers 7 bases. V was pared by 6 bases and J by 6 bases, with 9 bases of the junction left unmatched. The CDR3 length is 13 residues. CDR1 and CDR2 (germline): SQVTM, ANQGSEA. The CDR3 DNA follows: TGCAGCGTAGCGGGAAGACGAGATGATACGCAGTATTTT. Translating it yields CSVAGRRDDTQYF.

The chain uses TRBV2 and TRBJ1-3; D not certain. This CDR3 is built from 14 residues. Germline CDR1 SNHLY, CDR2 FYNNEI. V shed 7 bases and J shed 0 bases, with 10 bases lying between them. CDR3 nucleotides: TGTGCCAGCACCGACCCGGGCTCTGGAAACACCATATATTTT. Translating gives CASTDPGSGNTIYF.

The chain carries TRBV28 and TRBJ1-1, with a tentative D call TRBD1 (6 bases). Germline V lookup: CDR1 MDHEN, CDR2 SYDVKM. This CDR3 has 14 amino acids. Trimming shortened V by 4 bases and J by 2 bases, and 11 bases separated the two germline ends. DNA of the CDR3: TGTGCCAGCAGTTGGGGGGGGCGCAACACTGAAGCTTTCTTT. Protein sequence: CASSWGGRNTEAFF.

This chain connects TRBV5-1 to TRBJ2-3; no definite D call. V lost 0 bases and J lost 2, with 7 bases in between. The CDR3 loop spans 14 amino acids. Germline loops: CDR1 SGHRS, CDR2 YFSETQ. This CDR3 reads CASSLVGTTDTQYF. CDR3 coding DNA: TGCGCCAGCAGCTTGGTGGGCACCACAGATACGCAGTATTTT.

The chain employs TRBV4-2 and TRBJ2-7; TRBD2 agrees at 11 bases. The ends lost 1 base at V and 0 bases at J; junction bases unmatched: 5. The CDR3 loop spans 17 amino acids. Germline CDR1 reads LGHNA; CDR2 reads YNFKEQ. The CDR3 here is CASSQALAGGSSYEQYF. CDR3 sequence (DNA): TGTGCCAGCAGCCAAGCGTTAGCGGGAGGGAGCTCCTACGAGCAGTACTTC.

This clone was observed once. The chain carries TRBV19 and TRBJ2-1; 13 bases line up with TRBD2. V shed 4 bases and J 5 bases; nucleotides not matched to a gene: 11. In germline, CDR1 is LNHDA, CDR2 SQIVND (reference sequence). This CDR3 comprises 18 residues. CDR3 in amino acids: CASSTFSSGTSGNNEQFF. CDR3 bases: TGTGCCAGTAGTACCTTTTCTTCCGGGACTAGCGGGAACAATGAGCAGTTCTTC.

The chain employs TRBV15 and TRBJ2-6, with TRBD2 identical over 7 bases. J lost 2 bases, V lost 0 bases, and 10 bases had no gene match. Germline V lookup: CDR1 LNHNV, CDR2 YYDKDF (reference sequence). This CDR3 has 19 amino acids. In nucleotides, the CDR3 is TGTGCCACCAGCAGAGAACTACCCGGGAGGTTCACTGGGGCCAACGTCCTGACTTTC. Its protein is CATSRELPGRFTGANVLTF.

The chain employs TRBV9 and TRBJ2-7; D possibly uses TRBD1 or TRBD2 (9 bases each). There are 17 residues in the CDR3. The germline CDR1 and CDR2 sequences are SGDLS and YYNGEE. V was shortened by 4 bases and J by 5 bases, with 25 bases between the two germline ends. The chain's CDR3 is CASSPRQGGGRDNEQYF. The CDR3 DNA reads as TGTGCCAGCAGCCCCCGACAGGGGGGCGGGAGGGACAACGAGCAGTACTTC. The variable domain in full, with the rest retrieved from reference TRBV9 and TRBJ2-7, is DSGVTQTPKHLITATGQRVTLRCSPRSGDLSVYWYQQSLDQGLQFLIQYYNGEERAKGNILERFSAQQFPDLHSELNLSSLELGDSALYFCASSPRQGGGRDNEQYFGPGTRLTVT.

DNA of the CDR3: TGTGCCAGCAGTTTTAAGCAGGACTCCTACGAGCAGTACTTC. Its protein is CASSFKQDSYEQYF. The chain carries TRBV2 and TRBJ2-7; D is undetermined. The CDR3 totals 14 residues. Trimming left V 5 bases short and J 0 bases short, with 11 bases between. Germline CDR1 SNHLY, CDR2 FYNNEI.

CDR3 DNA sequence: TGTGCCAGCAGCTTGACAGGGGCCCAAGGAGAGACCCAGTACTTC. Protein sequence: CASSLTGAQGETQYF. The J gene is TRBJ2-5, the V gene TRBV11-2; 8 bases are shared with TRBD1. The CDR3 has 15 amino acids. In germline, CDR1 is SGHAT, CDR2 FQNNGV. J gave up 4 bases and V 3 bases, and 7 bases lay outside the gene matches.

The chain couples TRBV5-1 to TRBJ2-3, with TRBD2 identical over 11 bases. The CDR3 sequence is 16 residues long. The germline CDR1 and CDR2 sequences are SGHRS and YFSETQ. The V segment lost 0 bases and the J segment 1 base; nucleotides outside the gene matches: 1. This chain's CDR3 is CASSLALAGGTDTQYF. CDR3 coding DNA: TGCGCCAGCAGCTTGGCACTAGCGGGGGGCACAGATACGCAGTATTTT.